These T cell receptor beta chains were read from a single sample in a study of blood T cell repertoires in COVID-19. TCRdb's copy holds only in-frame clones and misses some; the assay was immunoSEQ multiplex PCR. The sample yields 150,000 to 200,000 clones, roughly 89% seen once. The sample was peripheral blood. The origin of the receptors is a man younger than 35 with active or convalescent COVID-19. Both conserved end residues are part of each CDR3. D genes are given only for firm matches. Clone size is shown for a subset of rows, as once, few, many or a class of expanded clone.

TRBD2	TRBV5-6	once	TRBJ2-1	TGTGCCAGCAGCTTTGGTCTAGCGGAGCAGGAGCAGTTCTTC	CASSFGLAEQEQFF
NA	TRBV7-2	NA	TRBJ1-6	TGTGCCATCGTTTATAGCAGCGCATCACCCCTCCACTTT	CAIVYSSASPLHF
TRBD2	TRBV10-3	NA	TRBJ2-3	TGTGCCATCAGTGAGTCACTAGCGGGGAACCCGAGTACGCAGTATTTT	CAISESLAGNPSTQYF
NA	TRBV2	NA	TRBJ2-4	TGTGCCAGCAGTGGGGACACAAACATTCAGTACTTC	CASSGDTNIQYF
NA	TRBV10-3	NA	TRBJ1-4	TGTGCCATCAAGTTGCAGGGTAACGTCAAAAAACTGTTTTTT	CAIKLQGNVKKLFF
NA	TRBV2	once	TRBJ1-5	TGTGCCAGCAACTCCCAAAGTTTCAGCAATCAGCCCCAGCATTTT	CASNSQSFSNQPQHF
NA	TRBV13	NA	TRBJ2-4	TGTGCCAGCAGCCCCTCTAATCCGGGACATGGAAACATTCAGTACTTC	CASSPSNPGHGNIQYF
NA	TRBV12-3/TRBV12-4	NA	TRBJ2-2	TGTGCCAGCAGCCGTACGAACACCGGGGAGCTGTTTTTT	CASSRTNTGELFF
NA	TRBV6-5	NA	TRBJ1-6	TGTGCCAGCAGTCTCATAGATAATTCACCCCTCCACTTT	CASSLIDNSPLHF
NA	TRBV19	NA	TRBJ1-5	TGTGCCAGTAGTATAAAAGGAGCAGCCCAGCATTTT	CASSIKGAAQHF
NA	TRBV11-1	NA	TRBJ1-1	TGTGCCAGCAGCTTAGTAACAGGGACCTTGAACACTGAAGCTTTCTTT	CASSLVTGTLNTEAFF
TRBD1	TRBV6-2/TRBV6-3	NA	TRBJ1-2	TGTGCCAGCAGTTACCCGACAGGGGGATTAATCTTCTTC	CASSYPTGGLIFF
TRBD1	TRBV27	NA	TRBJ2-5	TGTGCCAGCAGTAAGCAGCCCGGGACAGGCGCAGAGACCCAGTACTTC	CASSKQPGTGAETQYF
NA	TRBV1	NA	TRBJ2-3	NA	CTSSPQVAGGTDTQYF
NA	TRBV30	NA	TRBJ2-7	TGTGCCTGGAGTCCCGGGAACGAGCAGTACTTC	CAWSPGNEQYF
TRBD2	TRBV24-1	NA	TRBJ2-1	TGTGCCACCCAGAAAAGGGGACTAGCGGGAGGAAAAGGGGAGCAGTTCTTC	CATQKRGLAGGKGEQFF
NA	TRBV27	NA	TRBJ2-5	TGTGCCAGCAGGGATAGCGTCCAAGAGACCCAGTACTTC	CASRDSVQETQYF
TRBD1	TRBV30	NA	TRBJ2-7	TGTGCCTGGAGTGTACACAGGGGGATGGGGTACTTC	CAWSVHRGMGYF
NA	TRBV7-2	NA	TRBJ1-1	TGTGCCAGCAGCCCCCGTCCCTACAGGAACACTGAAGCTTTCTTT	CASSPRPYRNTEAFF
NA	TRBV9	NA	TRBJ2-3	TGTGCCAGCAGCGTAGGTGGCGGATACACAGATACGCAGTATTTT	CASSVGGGYTDTQYF
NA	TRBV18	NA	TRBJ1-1	TGTGCCGGCGGTCGGGGAAACACTGAAGCTTTCTTT	CAGGRGNTEAFF
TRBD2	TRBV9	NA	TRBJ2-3	TGTGCCAGCAGCGTAGGTGGGACTACATTCGTGGATACGCAGTATTTT	CASSVGGTTFVDTQYF
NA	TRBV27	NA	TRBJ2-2	TGTGCCAGCAGTCAGGGTTATGCCGGGGAGCTGTTTTTT	CASSQGYAGELFF
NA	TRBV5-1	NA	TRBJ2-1	TGCGCCAGCAGCTCAGGGGGGTACAATGAGCAGTTCTTC	CASSSGGYNEQFF
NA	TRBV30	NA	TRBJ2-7	TGTGCCTGGGACGGAGGGACAGACCAAGGGCAGTACTTC	CAWDGGTDQGQYF
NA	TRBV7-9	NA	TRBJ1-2	TGTGCCAGCAGCTTTGCCGGGGACTACACCTTC	CASSFAGDYTF
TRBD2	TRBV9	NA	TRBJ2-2	TGTGCCAGCAGCACCGGGACTAGCGGTGCCGGGGAGCTGTTTTTT	CASSTGTSGAGELFF
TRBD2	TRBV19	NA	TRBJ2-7	TGTGCCAGTAGTAGGGAGCGGGAGACCTCCTACGAGCAGTACTTC	CASSRERETSYEQYF
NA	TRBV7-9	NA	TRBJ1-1	TGTGCCAGCAGCTTAGCGCTCGGGGGGCTGACTGCTTTCTTT	CASSLALGGLTAFF
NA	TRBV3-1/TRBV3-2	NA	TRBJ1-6	TGTGCCAGCAGCCAGGGCCGTGTCCGTAATTCACCCCTCCACTTT	CASSQGRVRNSPLHF
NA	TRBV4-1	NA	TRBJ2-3	TGCGCCAGCAGCCAAGATCAGGGGACAGATACGCAGTATTTT	CASSQDQGTDTQYF
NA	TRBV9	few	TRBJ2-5	TGTGCCAGCAGCGCCACAGGAGTTCAGGTGTTAGAGACCCAGTACTTC	CASSATGVQVLETQYF
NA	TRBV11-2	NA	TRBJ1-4	TGTGCCAGCAGCTTAGGACAGAGTTTGGAAAAACTGTTTTTT	CASSLGQSLEKLFF
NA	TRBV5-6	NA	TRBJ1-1	TGTGCCAGCAGCCCTACCGGGGACTTGAACACTGAAGCTTTCTTT	CASSPTGDLNTEAFF
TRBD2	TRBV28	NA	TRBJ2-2	TGTGCCAGCAGTCCCCGGGAGGCCGGGGAGCTGTTTTTT	CASSPREAGELFF
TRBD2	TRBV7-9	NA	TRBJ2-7	TGTGCCAGCATGAGCGGGAGTACGTACGAGCAGTACTTC	CASMSGSTYEQYF
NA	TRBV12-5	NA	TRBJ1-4	TGTGCTAGTGGTTTGGTAGTGGGAGGGCGGAATGAAAAACTGTTTTTT	CASGLVVGGRNEKLFF
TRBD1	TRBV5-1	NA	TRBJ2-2	TGCGCCAGCAGCTTGGGGGACAGGGCCACCGGGGAGCTGTTTTTT	CASSLGDRATGELFF
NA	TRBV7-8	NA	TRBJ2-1	TGTGCCAGCAGCTCAGCCCCGGGGGAGAGGTACAATGAGCAGTTCTTC	CASSSAPGERYNEQFF
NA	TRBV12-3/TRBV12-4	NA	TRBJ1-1	TGTGCCACCCAGGTTTTCCCCTTTGAAGCTTTCTTT	CATQVFPFEAFF
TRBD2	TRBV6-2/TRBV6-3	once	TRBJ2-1	TGTGCCAGCAGTTACGGTGCGGGAGGAGGATATGAGCAGTTCTTC	CASSYGAGGGYEQFF
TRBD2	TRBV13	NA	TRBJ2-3	TGTGCCAGCAGCCAAACTAGCGGGGTCCGGGCAGATACGCAGTATTTT	CASSQTSGVRADTQYF
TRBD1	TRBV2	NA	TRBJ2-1	TGTGCCAGCAGCAGGGGACAGGGCCTTTACAATGAGCAGTTCTTC	CASSRGQGLYNEQFF
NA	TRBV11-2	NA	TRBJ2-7	TGTGCCAGCAGCTTTAACGAGCAGTACTTC	CASSFNEQYF
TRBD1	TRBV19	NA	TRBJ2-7	TGTGCCAGTAGTATTGAGACAGGGGGCTACGAGCAGTACTTC	CASSIETGGYEQYF
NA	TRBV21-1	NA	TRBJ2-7	TGTGCCAGCAGCAAACGCGGACGACAGGGGACCGGACCCGGAACGGCGGAACAGTACTTC	CASSKRGRQGTGPGTAEQYF
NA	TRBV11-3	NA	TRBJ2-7	TGTGCCAGCAGCTTACGTAGATACGAGCAGTACTTC	CASSLRRYEQYF
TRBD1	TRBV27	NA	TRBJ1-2	TGTGCCAGCAGTTTAAGGACAGGGGGAAATGGCTACACCTTC	CASSLRTGGNGYTF
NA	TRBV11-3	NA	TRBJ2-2	TGTGCCAGCAACGAACAGGGCGCCGGTCGGGAGCTGTTTTTT	CASNEQGAGRELFF